The next 24 T cell receptor beta chains were all read from a single sample in a study of T cell responses to AZD1222 COVID-19 vaccine (dated by TCRdb to the early 2020s). Library method: the immunoSEQ multiplex PCR assay. TCRdb carries this immuneACCESS record with in-frame sequences only. Its versions omit some clonotypes, under half of them owing to an unresolved V gene in the studies checked, with the rest unexplained. Recorded for this sample are 100,000 to 150,000 clones; over 75% of them occurred a single time. Around 20% of the sample comes from the top ten. The sample's time point label, decoded: baseline before first vaccination. Sequencing was performed on peripheral blood, taken on day 0 of AZD1222 vaccination. The receptors were gathered from an adult in good health.

The J gene is TRBJ2-5, the V gene TRBV7-2, with D perhaps assigned TRBD1 or TRBD2 (6 bases each). The germline gives CDR1 SGHTA, CDR2 FQGNSA. Trimming left V 7 bases short and J 5 bases short, with 20 bases between. This CDR3 has 15 residues. This CDR3 reads CASTLGWGAGETQYF. CDR3 DNA: TGTGCCAGCACCCTCGGTTGGGGGGCTGGGGAGACCCAGTACTTC.

For this clone: The same CDR3 also results from other DNA sequences found in this sample. This chain links TRBV5-1 with TRBJ1-3; D not resolved. The germline gives CDR1 SGHRS, CDR2 YFSETQ. This CDR3 has 15 amino acids. Trimming cost V 0 bases and J 0 bases, with 7 bases left between them. The DNA of the CDR3 is TGCGCCAGCAGCTTGGATGGGAGCTCTGGAAACACCATATATTTT. It yields the protein CASSLDGSSGNTIYF.

V and J are TRBV10-3 and TRBJ1-5, with 7 bases identical to TRBD1. Unmatched junction bases numbered 6, after V lost 10 bases and J lost 6 bases. CDR1 is ENHRY and CDR2 is SYGVKD in the germline V gene. The CDR3 is made up of 12 amino acids. In nucleotides, the CDR3 is TGTGCCACGCGACAGGGTGTTCAGCCCCAGCATTTT. Protein sequence: CATRQGVQPQHF.

The chain links TRBV5-1 to TRBJ2-2; 9 bases line up with TRBD2. This CDR3 spans 16 amino acids. With 3 bases clipped from V and 2 bases from J, the junction kept 5 bases outside the gene matches. Germline CDR1 is SGHRS and CDR2 is YFSETQ. The CDR3 sequence: CASSSEGLANTGELFF. The CDR3 bases are TGCGCCAGCAGCTCCGAGGGACTAGCTAACACCGGGGAGCTGTTTTTT. Drawing the rest from reference TRBV5-1 and TRBJ2-2, the complete variable domain is KAGVTQTPRYLIKTRGQQVTLSCSPISGHRSVSWYQQTPGQGLQFLFEYFSETQRNKGNFPGRFSGRQFSNSRSEMNVSTLELGDSALYLCASSSEGLANTGELFFGEGSRLTVL.

This chain's CDR3 is CASSQGGTLYEQYF. The CDR3 DNA sequence: TGTGCCAGCAGCCAGGGCGGGACCCTCTACGAGCAGTACTTC. V and J are TRBV4-2 and TRBJ2-7; a weak D match, TRBD2 (6 bases). Trimming cost V 3 bases and J 3 bases, with 12 bases left between them. CDR1 is LGHNA, CDR2 YNFKEQ, per germline. CDR3 length equals 14 residues.

The chain employs TRBV7-2 and TRBJ1-1, with D uncertain. Germline assignment: CDR1 SGHTA and CDR2 FQGNSA. V was trimmed by 1 base and J by 4 bases, leaving 10 bases between them. This CDR3 has 14 residues. CDR3 sequence reads: CASSLEWTFTEAFF. CDR3 in DNA: TGTGCCAGCAGCTTAGAATGGACCTTCACTGAAGCTTTCTTT.

The chain is built from TRBV3-1 (or the pseudogene TRBV3-2) and TRBJ1-6, with TRBD1 as a possible D gene (5 bases). Trimming pared 7 bases from V and 7 bases from J, leaving 11 bases between. Germline CDR1 reads LGHDT; CDR2 reads YNNKEL (reference sequence). The CDR3 is made up of 13 amino acids. CDR3: CASTAGRNSPLHF. For the CDR3, the DNA is TGTGCCAGCACTGCGGGGCGGAATTCACCCCTCCACTTT.

The table lists this clone with a few counts. The chain employs TRBV7-2 and TRBJ1-5, with a weak D call TRBD1 (6 bases). This CDR3 has 14 amino acids. Germline lookup yields CDR1 SGHTA and CDR2 FQGNSA. Deletions cut 4 bases from V and 7 bases from J, with 14 bases between. CDR3 nucleotide sequence: TGTGCCAGCAGCTCCCCGGGGGGCTACCAGCCCCAGCATTTT. Amino acid sequence: CASSSPGGYQPQHF.

J is TRBJ2-7 and V is TRBV7-2; D tentatively fits TRBD1 or TRBD2 (6 bases each). V lost 2 bases and J 5 bases, leaving 16 bases between the germline ends. This CDR3 comprises 15 residues. In germline, CDR1 is SGHTA, CDR2 FQGNSA. CDR3 residues: CASSLRGVTGDEQYF. The CDR3 DNA is TGTGCCAGCAGCTTAAGGGGGGTGACCGGGGACGAGCAGTACTTC. The whole variable domain, remainder taken from reference TRBV7-2 and TRBJ2-7, is GAGVSQSPSNKVTEKGKDVELRCDPISGHTALYWYRQSLGQGLEFLIYFQGNSAPDKSGLPSDRFSAERTGGSVSTLTIQRTQQEDSAVYLCASSLRGVTGDEQYFGPGTRLTVT.

CDR3 sequence (DNA): TGTGCCAGCAGCTCAGTAGCCGGGCAGGGCCTTTCAGCTTTCTTT. Translation gives CASSSVAGQGLSAFF. The chain is built from TRBV7-9 and TRBJ1-1; D is possibly TRBD1 (5 bases). This CDR3 has 15 residues. CDR1 is SEHNR and CDR2 is FQNEAQ in the germline V gene (reference sequence). The germline V and J ends were trimmed by 4 bases and 10 bases, with 22 bases remaining between them.

The J gene is TRBJ1-5, the V gene TRBV6-5; D not certain. This CDR3 contains 14 residues. Germline V lookup: CDR1 MNHEY, CDR2 SVGAGI. Trimming left V 0 bases short and J 2 bases short, with 5 bases between. The CDR3 here is CASSYSPGNQPQHF. CDR3 coding DNA: TGTGCCAGCAGTTACTCTCCGGGCAATCAGCCCCAGCATTTT.

V is TRBV2 and J is TRBJ2-7, with D unclear. This CDR3 contains 12 residues. CDR1 SNHLY and CDR2 FYNNEI come from the germline V gene. Trimming took 2 bases from V and 6 from J, leaving 8 bases between them. CDR3 sequence (DNA): TGTGCCAGCAGTGAAACCGGTCTCGAGCAGTACTTC. It is translated as CASSETGLEQYF.

The chain recombines TRBV4-3 with TRBJ1-2; possible D gene TRBD1, 6 bases. Germline values: CDR1 LGHNA, CDR2 YSLEER. Trimming removed 0 bases from V and 4 bases from J, with 15 bases in between. The CDR3 covers 16 residues. This CDR3 is CASSQDLGDKIYGYTF. The CDR3 nucleotides read TGCGCCAGCAGCCAAGATCTGGGGGACAAGATCTATGGCTACACCTTC.

The chain joins TRBV5-1 to TRBJ2-1; 8 positions match TRBD2. V trimming: 1 base; J trimming: 7 bases; junction bases outside the gene matches: 7. The CDR3 runs 15 residues. Germline V gives CDR1 SGHRS, CDR2 YFSETQ. The CDR3 DNA reads TGCGCCAGCAGCTTGCTGAGCGGGGGTGGGAATGAGCAGTTCTTC. Protein product: CASSLLSGGGNEQFF.

The sample holds a few counts of this clone. V usage is TRBV18 and J usage is TRBJ2-1; TRBD2 might be the D (5 bases). From germline, CDR1 is KGHSH and CDR2 LQKENI. V lost 4 bases to trimming and J lost 5 bases, with 9 bases between them. There are 13 residues in the CDR3. CDR3 sequence: CASSRGVDNEQFF. CDR3 bases: TGTGCCAGCTCACGGGGAGTGGACAATGAGCAGTTCTTC. The full variable domain, its missing parts supplied by reference TRBV18 and TRBJ2-1, is NAGVMQNPRHLVRRRGQEARLRCSPMKGHSHVYWYRQLPEEGLKFMVYLQKENIIDESGMPKERFSAEFPKEGPSILRIQQVVRGDSAAYFCASSRGVDNEQFFGPGTRLTVL.

This clone was detected once. The CDR3 protein is CASSNAPGNQETQYF. CDR3 DNA sequence: TGTGCCAGCAGCAACGCCCCAGGGAACCAAGAGACCCAGTACTTC. The chain has TRBV11-2 and TRBJ2-5, with D tentatively TRBD1 (5 bases). The CDR3 is 15 amino acids. V lost 5 bases and J 0 bases, leaving 13 bases between the germline ends. The germline CDR1 and CDR2 sequences are SGHAT and FQNNGV.

The chain couples TRBV4-3 to TRBJ2-3; 9 nucleotides line up with TRBD2. The CDR3 covers 13 residues. J lost 14 bases, V lost 4 bases, and 10 bases had no gene match. CDR1 LGHNA and CDR2 YSLEER come from the germline V gene. CDR3 DNA: TGCGCCAGCAGCCTTACCGCCAGCGGGGGGAGGTATTTT. This gives the protein CASSLTASGGRYF.

The chain joins TRBV7-2 to TRBJ2-2, with TRBD1 matching 7 bases. The CDR3 covers 15 residues. J gave up 4 bases and V 1 base, and 3 bases lay outside the gene matches. Per the germline V gene, CDR1 is SGHTA and CDR2 is FQGNSA. CDR3 nucleotide sequence: TGTGCCAGCAGCTTAGAGGGGGCGGTCACCGGGGAGCTGTTTTTT. Residues: CASSLEGAVTGELFF.

This clone was picked up one time. The chain links TRBV10-3 to TRBJ2-2; the match to TRBD1 covers 7 bases. The germline V gene has CDR1 ENHRY and CDR2 SYGVKD. This CDR3 contains 15 residues. V gave up 8 bases and J gave up 4 bases; unmatched junction bases: 10. The CDR3 sequence is CAIRPATGTTGELFF. In nucleotides, the CDR3 is TGTGCCATCCGACCCGCGACAGGGACCACCGGGGAGCTGTTTTTT.

The chain links TRBV28 to TRBJ1-6; D gene ambiguous. The length of the CDR3 is 13 residues. CDR1 is MDHEN, CDR2 SYDVKM, per germline. V lost 8 bases and J 3 bases, leaving 8 bases between the germline ends. DNA for the CDR3: TGTGCCAGCCGGGCGGACTATAATTCACCCCTCCACTTT. Residues: CASRADYNSPLHF.

This clone occurred once. The chain joins TRBV11-3 to TRBJ2-1; D not certain. The germline V gene has CDR1 SGHNT and CDR2 YENEEA. The CDR3 has 12 amino acids. Trimming stripped 5 bases from V and 7 bases from J, with 9 bases between. CDR3 DNA sequence: TGTGCCAGCAGCCCCGGTTTTAATGAGCAGTTCTTC. This gives the protein CASSPGFNEQFF.

The chain couples TRBV27 to TRBJ1-5; D possibly corresponds to TRBD1 (6 bases). This CDR3 is built from 14 residues. The germline V gene has CDR1 MNHEY and CDR2 SMNVEV (reference sequence). The V and J ends lost 8 bases and 0 bases respectively, with 11 bases between them. DNA for the CDR3: TGTGCCAGCCGGGGGGCGGTTAGCAATCAGCCCCAGCATTTT. This gives the protein CASRGAVSNQPQHF.

The genes are TRBV7-8 and TRBJ2-7; a weak D match, TRBD1 (5 bases). Germline V gene lookup returns CDR1 SGHVS and CDR2 FQNEAQ. The ends were cut back, 5 bases at V and 2 bases at J, with 22 bases in the middle. This CDR3 contains 17 residues. CDR3 amino acids: CASSQIGPGHGTYEQYF. The CDR3 nucleotides are TGTGCCAGCAGCCAAATTGGTCCCGGACACGGTACCTACGAGCAGTACTTC.

The chain employs TRBV10-2 and TRBJ1-2, with D uncertain. V was trimmed by 2 bases and J by 5 bases, leaving 6 bases between them. There are 12 residues in the CDR3. Germline CDR1 reads WSHSY; CDR2 reads SAAADI. CDR3 nucleotide sequence: TGCGCCAGCAGTGAGGGTCGGTATGGCTACACCTTC. Its translation: CASSEGRYGYTF.